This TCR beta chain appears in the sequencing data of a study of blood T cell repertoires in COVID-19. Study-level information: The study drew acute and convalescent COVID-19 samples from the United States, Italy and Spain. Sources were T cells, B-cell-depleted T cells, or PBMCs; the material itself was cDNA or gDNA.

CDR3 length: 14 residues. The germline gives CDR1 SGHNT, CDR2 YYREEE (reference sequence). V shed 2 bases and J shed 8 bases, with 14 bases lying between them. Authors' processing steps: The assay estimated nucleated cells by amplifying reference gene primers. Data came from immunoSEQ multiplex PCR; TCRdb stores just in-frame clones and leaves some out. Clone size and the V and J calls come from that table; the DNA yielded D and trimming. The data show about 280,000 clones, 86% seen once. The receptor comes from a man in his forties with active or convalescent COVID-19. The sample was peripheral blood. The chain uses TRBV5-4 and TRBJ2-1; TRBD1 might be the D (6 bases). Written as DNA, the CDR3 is TGTGCCAGCAGCTTAGTTTTTGGGGGCGATGAGCAGTTCTTC. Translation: CASSLVFGGDEQFF.